One T cell receptor (beta chain) is described in this entry. The antigen remains undetermined. The sample belongs to a study of blood T cells in healthy people across ages. Points from the study as a whole: Naive CD4+ cell counts and diversity both ran higher in long-lived than in aged donors. The CMV status of each donor remained undetermined, and this could have confounded shifts in expanded clonotypes. In these data, TCR beta diversity tracked strongly with naive T cell percentage. The recorded TCR beta diversity per million T cells decreased in a roughly linear manner with age.

A second PCR of about 7 to 11 cycles used a sample-barcoded 5' primer and a J-beta primer mix. In TCRdb, the 5' RACE reads were re-called with MiXCR into one record per CDR3 protein. The table has some 860,000 distinct CDR3 sequences, about 56% seen once. The CDR3 runs 13 residues. With 5 bases removed from V and 8 bases from J, the gap between germline ends came to 16 bases. Per the germline V gene, CDR1 is MNHEY and CDR2 is SVGEGT. The rearrangement uses TRBV6-2 or TRBV6-3 and TRBJ2-7, with D possibly being TRBD1 or TRBD2 (5 bases each). The source of this sequence is a man aged 35-49 years in good health. Sample: blood. CDR3: CASSPGANGKQYF. DNA for the CDR3: TGTGCCAGCAGTCCCGGGGCTAACGGGAAGCAGTACTTC.